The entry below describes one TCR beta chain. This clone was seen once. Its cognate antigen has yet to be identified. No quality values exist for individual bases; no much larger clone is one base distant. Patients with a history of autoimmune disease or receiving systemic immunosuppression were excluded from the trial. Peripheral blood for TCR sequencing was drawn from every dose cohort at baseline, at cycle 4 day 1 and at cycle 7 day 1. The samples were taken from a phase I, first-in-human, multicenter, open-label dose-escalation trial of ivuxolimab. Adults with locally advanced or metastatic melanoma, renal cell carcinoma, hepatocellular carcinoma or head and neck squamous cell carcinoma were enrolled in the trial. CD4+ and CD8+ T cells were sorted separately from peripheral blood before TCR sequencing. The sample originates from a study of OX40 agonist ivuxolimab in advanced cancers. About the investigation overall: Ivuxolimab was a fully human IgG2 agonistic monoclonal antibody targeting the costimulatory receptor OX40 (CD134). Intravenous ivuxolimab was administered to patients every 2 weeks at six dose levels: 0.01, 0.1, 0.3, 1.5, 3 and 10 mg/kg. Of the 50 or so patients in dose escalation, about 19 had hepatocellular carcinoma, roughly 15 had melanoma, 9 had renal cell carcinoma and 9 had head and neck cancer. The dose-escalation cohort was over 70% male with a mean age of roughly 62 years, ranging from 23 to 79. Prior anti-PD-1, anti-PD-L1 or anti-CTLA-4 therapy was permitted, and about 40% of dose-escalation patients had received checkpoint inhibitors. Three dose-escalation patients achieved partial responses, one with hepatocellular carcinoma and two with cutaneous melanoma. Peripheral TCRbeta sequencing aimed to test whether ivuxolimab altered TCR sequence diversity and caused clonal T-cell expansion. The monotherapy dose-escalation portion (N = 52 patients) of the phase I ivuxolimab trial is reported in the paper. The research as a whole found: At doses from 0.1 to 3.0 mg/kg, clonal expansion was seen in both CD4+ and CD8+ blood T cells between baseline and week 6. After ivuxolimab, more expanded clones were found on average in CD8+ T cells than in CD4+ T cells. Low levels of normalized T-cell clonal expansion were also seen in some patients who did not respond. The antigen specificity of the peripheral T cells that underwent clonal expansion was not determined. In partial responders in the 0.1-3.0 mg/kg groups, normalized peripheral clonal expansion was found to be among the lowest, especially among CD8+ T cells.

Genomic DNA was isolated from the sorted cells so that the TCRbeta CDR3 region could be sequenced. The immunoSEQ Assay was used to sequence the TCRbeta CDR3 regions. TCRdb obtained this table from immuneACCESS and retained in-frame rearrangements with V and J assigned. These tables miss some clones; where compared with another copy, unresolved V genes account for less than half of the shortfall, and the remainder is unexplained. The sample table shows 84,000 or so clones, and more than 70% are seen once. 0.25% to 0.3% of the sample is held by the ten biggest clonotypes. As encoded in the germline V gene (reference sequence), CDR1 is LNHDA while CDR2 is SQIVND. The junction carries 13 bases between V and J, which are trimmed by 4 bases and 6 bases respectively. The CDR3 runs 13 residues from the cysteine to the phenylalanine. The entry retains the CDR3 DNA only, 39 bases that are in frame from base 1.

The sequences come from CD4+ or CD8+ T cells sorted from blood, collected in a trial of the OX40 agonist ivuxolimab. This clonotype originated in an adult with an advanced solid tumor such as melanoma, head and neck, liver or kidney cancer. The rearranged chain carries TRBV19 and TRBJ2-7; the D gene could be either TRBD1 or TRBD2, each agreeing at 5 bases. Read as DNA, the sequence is TGTGCCAGTAGTACGAAAGGGACCGGCGAGCAGTACTTC. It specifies CASSTKGTGEQYF.